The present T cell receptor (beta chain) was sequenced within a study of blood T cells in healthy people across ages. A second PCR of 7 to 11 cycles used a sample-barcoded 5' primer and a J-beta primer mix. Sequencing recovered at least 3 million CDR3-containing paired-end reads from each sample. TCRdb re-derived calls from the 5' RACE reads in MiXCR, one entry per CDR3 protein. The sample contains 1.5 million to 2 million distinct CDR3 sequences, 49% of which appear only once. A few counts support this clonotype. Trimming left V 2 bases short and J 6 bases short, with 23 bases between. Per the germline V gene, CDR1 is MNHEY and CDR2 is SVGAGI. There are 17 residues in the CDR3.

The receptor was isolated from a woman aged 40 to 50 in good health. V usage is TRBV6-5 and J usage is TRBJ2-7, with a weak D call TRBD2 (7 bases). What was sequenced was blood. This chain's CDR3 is CASSYIWGGAELCEQYF. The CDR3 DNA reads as TGTGCCAGCAGTTACATATGGGGGGGCGCCGAACTCTGCGAGCAGTACTTC.